These 20 T cell receptor beta chains were sequenced from one sample in a study of blood T cells in healthy people across ages. It was with a sample-barcoded 5' primer and a J-beta primer mix that a second PCR of about 7 to 12 cycles was run. TCRdb reanalysed the 5' RACE reads using MiXCR and keeps one entry per CDR3 protein. The profile shows 800,000 to 950,000 distinct CDR3 sequences, about 28% of them singletons. These data were also filed under a second study, of T cells of mothers and their children.

Input material: blood. The source of these receptors is a woman aged 40 to 55 in good health.

V gene TRBV5-6 combines with J gene TRBJ2-3; 8 nucleotides align to TRBD2. CDR1 and CDR2 (germline): SGHDT, YYEEEE. This CDR3 spans 16 amino acids. Trimming removed 1 base from V and 2 bases from J; junction bases left unmatched: 6. CDR3 protein: CASSLWVAGNTDTQYF. The CDR3 nucleotides are TGTGCCAGCAGCTTGTGGGTAGCGGGGAACACAGATACGCAGTATTTT.

This clonotype was counted at least ten times. The chain recombines TRBV4-3 with TRBJ2-7; D may be TRBD1 or TRBD2 (6 bases each). The DNA matches TRBJ2-5 better at its end, which makes the J call doubtful. This CDR3 has 14 amino acids. The V gene's germline CDR1 is LGHNA and CDR2 YSLEER. CDR3 sequence: CASSQGGAGETQYF. The DNA of the CDR3 is TGCGCCAGCAGCCAAGGGGGGGCCGGGGAGACCCAGTACTTC.

Regarding this clonotype: A much larger clone lies one base from this, so it may be a read error. The chain has TRBV9 and TRBJ2-1; 7 positions agree with TRBD1. The CDR3 is 15 amino acids. Looked up from germline, CDR1 is SGDLS and CDR2 is YYNGEE. For the CDR3, the DNA is TGTGCCAGCGGCGTAGGGTCAGGGGGCTACAATGAGCAGTTCTTC. Its translation is CASGVGSGGYNEQFF.

This clonotype has more than one count but fewer than ten. The chain combines TRBV10-2 with TRBJ1-1; tentatively, D is TRBD1 (5 bases). Germline values: CDR1 WSHSY, CDR2 SAAADI. This CDR3 is 13 amino acids long. Between the trimmed V and J ends, which lost 6 bases and 1 base, there was a span of 9 bases. The CDR3 sequence is CASRGVSNTEAFF. The CDR3 nucleotides read TGCGCCAGCAGGGGGGTTTCGAACACTGAAGCTTTCTTT.

This clonotype came up many times. This chain links TRBV11-2 with TRBJ2-3; unclear D gene. The germline V gene has CDR1 SGHAT and CDR2 FQNNGV. V was shortened by 0 bases and J by 0 bases, with 7 bases between the two germline ends. The CDR3 extends over 15 amino acids. CDR3 coding DNA: TGTGCCAGCAGCTTAGAGCGCGGTAGCACAGATACGCAGTATTTT. Translating it yields CASSLERGSTDTQYF. Full variable domain (missing parts from reference TRBV11-2 and TRBJ2-3): EAGVAQSPRYKIIEKRQSVAFWCNPISGHATLYWYQQILGQGPKLLIQFQNNGVVDDSQLPKDRFSAERLKGVDSTLKIQPAKLEDSAVYLCASSLERGSTDTQYFGPGTRLTVL.

The table lists this clonotype with many counts. The rearrangement joins TRBV30 to TRBJ1-2; 7 bases fit TRBD1. V lost 6 bases to trimming and J lost 6 bases; unmatched junction nucleotides: 10. Germline lookup yields CDR1 GTSNPN and CDR2 SVGIG (reference sequence). This CDR3 contains 13 residues. DNA of the CDR3: TGTGCCTGCGATCAAGGGGGCGCGGATGGCTACACCTTC. This translates into CACDQGGADGYTF.

The chain has TRBV30 and TRBJ1-1; D is perhaps TRBD1 (5 bases). CDR3 size: 13 residues. The germline CDR1 and CDR2 sequences are GTSNPN and SVGIG (reference sequence). V was cut by 2 bases and J by 4 bases, with 11 bases left in between. CDR3 DNA: TGTGCCTGGAGTCAGCATGGGGGCACTGAAGCTTTCTTT. This translates into CAWSQHGGTEAFF.

The chain carries TRBV28 and TRBJ1-1; D gene unclear. The germline CDR1 and CDR2 sequences are MDHEN and SYDVKM. Deletions cut 5 bases from V and 1 base from J, with 14 bases between. The CDR3 extends over 15 amino acids. CDR3 sequence: CASSDPTTGNTEAFF. CDR3 DNA: TGTGCCAGCAGTGACCCCACGACGGGGAACACTGAAGCTTTCTTT. Supplemented by reference TRBV28 and TRBJ1-1, the full variable domain reads DVKVTQSSRYLVKRTGEKVFLECVQDMDHENMFWYRQDPGLGLRLIYFSYDVKMKEKGDIPEGYSVSREKKERFSLILESASTNQTSMYLCASSDPTTGNTEAFFGQGTRLTVV.

As to this clonotype: An end of the junction differs from the germline gene, which may be a read error. The chain is built from TRBV12-3 or TRBV12-4 and TRBJ1-2; 7 positions match TRBD1. This CDR3 contains 12 residues. CDR3 DNA sequence: TGTGACAGCAGTAAACAGGGGTATGGCTACACCTTC. Translated: CDSSKQGYGYTF.

This clonotype was picked up many times. The gene calls are TRBV4-1 and TRBJ2-3; D not certain. V was pared by 1 base and J by 2 bases, with 10 bases between. The CDR3 length is 15 residues. Germline-derived CDR1 and CDR2 are MGHRA and YSYEKL. The CDR3 spells CASSQGLVYTDTQYF. DNA for the CDR3: TGCGCCAGCAGCCAAGGCCTTGTCTACACAGATACGCAGTATTTT.

This clonotype was counted only a few times. The chain combines TRBV25-1 with TRBJ2-7; D possibly corresponds to TRBD1 (5 bases). V was cut by 4 bases and J by 3 bases, with 13 bases left in between. Germline V CDR1 and CDR2: MGHDK, SYGVNS. The length of the CDR3 is 14 residues. CDR3 region: CASSGGLKGYEQYF. In nucleotides, the CDR3 is TGTGCCAGCAGTGGGGGCTTAAAGGGCTACGAGCAGTACTTC.

This clonotype occurred many times. The chain couples TRBV12-3 or TRBV12-4 to TRBJ1-5; D might be TRBD1 (6 bases). With 6 bases removed from V and 2 bases from J, the gap between germline ends came to 14 bases. This CDR3 region has 15 residues. The CDR3 region has the DNA TGTGCCAGCAGCACTACCGGGGGGCGCAATCAGCCCCAGCATTTT. Protein sequence: CASSTTGGRNQPQHF.

This clonotype was counted ten times or more. The chain combines TRBV7-3 with TRBJ2-1; D perhaps matches TRBD1 (5 bases). Per the germline V gene, CDR1 is SGHTA and CDR2 is FQGTGA. This CDR3 spans 12 amino acids. Trimming pared 5 bases from V and 11 bases from J, leaving 13 bases between. The CDR3 DNA reads as TGTGCCAGCAGCCCCAACCGACAGAAGCAGTTCTTC. This translates into CASSPNRQKQFF.

In this sample, this clonotype turned up a few times. This CDR3 is CASSHRVFRFGEAFF. The CDR3 DNA sequence: TGTGCCAGCTCTCACAGGGTATTTAGGTTTGGTGAAGCTTTCTTT. The chain joins TRBV18 to TRBJ1-1, with D tentatively TRBD1 (6 bases). CDR1 and CDR2 (germline): KGHSH, LQKENI. Trimming took off 6 bases at V and 7 bases at J, with 21 bases between the two ends. The CDR3 runs 15 residues. Full variable domain (rest looked up from reference TRBV18 and TRBJ1-1): NAGVMQNPRHLVRRRGQEARLRCSPMKGHSHVYWYRQLPEEGLKFMVYLQKENIIDESGMPKERFSAEFPKEGPSILRIQQVVRGDSAAYFCASSHRVFRFGEAFFGQGTRLTVV.

This clonotype was observed a handful of times. The chain carries TRBV18 and TRBJ2-5; no firm D call. Germline V gene data show CDR1 as KGHSH and CDR2 as LQKENI. V was pared by 6 bases and J by 4 bases, with 12 bases between. This CDR3 region has 13 residues. The CDR3 DNA sequence: TGTGCCAGCTCGCCCTTACAGAGAGAGACCCAGTACTTC. Translated: CASSPLQRETQYF.

This clonotype has more than one count but fewer than ten. The chain carries TRBV3-1 and TRBJ2-1; TRBD2 aligns across 7 bases. CDR3 length: 15 residues. The junction had 5 bases not matched to a gene; V was cut back by 3 bases and J by 3 bases. Germline V gene lookup returns CDR1 LGHDT and CDR2 YNNKEL (reference sequence). The CDR3 spells CASSHLGGIYNEQFF. CDR3 in DNA: TGTGCCAGCAGCCATCTCGGGGGGATCTACAATGAGCAGTTCTTC.

This chain joins TRBV20-1 and TRBJ2-3; the match to TRBD1 covers 7 bases. The V gene end was trimmed by 5 bases and the J gene end by 1 base; junction bases not matched to a gene: 9. Germline loops: CDR1 DFQATT, CDR2 SNEGSKA (reference sequence). The CDR3 loop spans 15 amino acids. CDR3 region: CSAPTGWEGTDTQYF. CDR3 coding DNA: TGCAGTGCTCCGACAGGGTGGGAAGGCACAGATACGCAGTATTTT.

This clonotype was found once. The rearrangement joins TRBV5-1 to TRBJ1-1, with TRBD1 identical over 7 bases. The CDR3 consists of 16 residues. V lost 0 bases to trimming and J lost 5 bases; unmatched junction nucleotides: 10. CDR1 is SGHRS and CDR2 is YFSETQ in the germline V gene. CDR3 in DNA: TGCGCCAGCAGCTTGGATTACGTAGGACAGGCTACTGAAGCTTTCTTT. Translation: CASSLDYVGQATEAFF.

This chain links TRBV14 with TRBJ1-2; maybe TRBD1 (5 bases). Trimming removed 4 bases from V and 7 bases from J, with 19 bases in between. Germline V gene lookup returns CDR1 SGHDN and CDR2 FVKESK. CDR3 length equals 15 residues. The CDR3 region has the DNA TGTGCCAGCAGCCTCTACCGGGACGGTACTGGTGGCTACACCTTC. It codes for CASSLYRDGTGGYTF.

This clonotype has at least ten counts. This sequence joins TRBV12-3 or TRBV12-4 and TRBJ2-5; D unresolved. This CDR3 is 14 amino acids long. With 4 bases removed from V and 3 bases from J, the gap between germline ends came to 12 bases. The CDR3 loop reads CASSSGVVEETQYF. The CDR3 coding sequence is TGTGCCAGCAGTTCCGGTGTAGTTGAAGAGACCCAGTACTTC.